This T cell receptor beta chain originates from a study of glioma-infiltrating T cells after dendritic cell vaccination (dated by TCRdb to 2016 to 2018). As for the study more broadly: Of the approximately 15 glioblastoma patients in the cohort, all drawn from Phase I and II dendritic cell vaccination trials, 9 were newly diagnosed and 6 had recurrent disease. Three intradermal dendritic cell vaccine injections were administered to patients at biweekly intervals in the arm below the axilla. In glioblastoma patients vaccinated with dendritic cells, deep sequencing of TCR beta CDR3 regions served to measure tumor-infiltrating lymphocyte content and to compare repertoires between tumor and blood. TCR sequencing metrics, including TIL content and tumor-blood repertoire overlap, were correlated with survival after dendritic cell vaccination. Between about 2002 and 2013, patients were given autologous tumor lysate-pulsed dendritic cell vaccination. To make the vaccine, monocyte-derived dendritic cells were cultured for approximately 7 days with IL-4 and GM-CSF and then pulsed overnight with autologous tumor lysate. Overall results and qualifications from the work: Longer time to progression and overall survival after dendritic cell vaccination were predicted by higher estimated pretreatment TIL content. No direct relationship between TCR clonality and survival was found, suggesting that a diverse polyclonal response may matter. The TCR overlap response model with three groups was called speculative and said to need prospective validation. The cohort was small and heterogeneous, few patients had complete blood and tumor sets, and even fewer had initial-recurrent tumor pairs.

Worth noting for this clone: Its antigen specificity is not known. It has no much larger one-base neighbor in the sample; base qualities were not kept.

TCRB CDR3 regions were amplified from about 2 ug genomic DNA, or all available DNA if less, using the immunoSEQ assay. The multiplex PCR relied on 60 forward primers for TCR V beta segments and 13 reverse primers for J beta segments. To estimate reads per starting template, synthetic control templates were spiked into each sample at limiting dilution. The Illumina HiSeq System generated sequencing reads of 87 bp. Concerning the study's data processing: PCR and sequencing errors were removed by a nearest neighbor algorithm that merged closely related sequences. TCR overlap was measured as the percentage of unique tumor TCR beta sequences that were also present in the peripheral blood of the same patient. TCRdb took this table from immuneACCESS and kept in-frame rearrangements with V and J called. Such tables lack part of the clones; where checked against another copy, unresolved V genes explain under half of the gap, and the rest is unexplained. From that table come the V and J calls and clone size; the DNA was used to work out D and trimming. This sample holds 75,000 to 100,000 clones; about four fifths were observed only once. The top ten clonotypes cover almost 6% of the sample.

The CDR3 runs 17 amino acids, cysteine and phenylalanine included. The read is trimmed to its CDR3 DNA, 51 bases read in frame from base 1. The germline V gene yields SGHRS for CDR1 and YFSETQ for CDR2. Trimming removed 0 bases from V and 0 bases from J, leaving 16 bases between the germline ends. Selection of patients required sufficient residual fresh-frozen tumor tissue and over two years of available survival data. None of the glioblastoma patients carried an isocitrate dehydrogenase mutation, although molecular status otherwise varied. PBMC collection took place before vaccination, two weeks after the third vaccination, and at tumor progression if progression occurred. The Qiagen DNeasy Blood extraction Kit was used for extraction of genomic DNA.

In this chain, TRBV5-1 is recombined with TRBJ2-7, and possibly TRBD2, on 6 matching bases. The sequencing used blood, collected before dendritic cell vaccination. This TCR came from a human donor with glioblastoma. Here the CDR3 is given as CASSLAGRGSFSYEQYF. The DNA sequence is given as TGCGCCAGCAGCTTGGCCGGGAGAGGGTCTTTCTCCTACGAGCAGTACTTC.